This T cell receptor (beta chain) was retrieved from a study of control samples from healthy donors and cancer patients. Repertoires were generated with immunoSEQ multiplex PCR, while TCRdb's copy carries only in-frame clones and drops some. The table includes 150,000 to 200,000 clones, roughly nine tenths detected once. Per germline, CDR1 SGHDN and CDR2 FVKESK. Trimming took 2 bases from V and 1 from J, leaving 8 bases between them. The CDR3 length is 14 residues. The TCR comes from a woman aged 25 to 39 in good health. Specimen: blood. The rearrangement links TRBV14 to TRBJ1-2; unclear D gene. CDR3 region: CASSQSQSNYGYTF. CDR3 sequence (DNA): TGTGCCAGCAGCCAAAGTCAGAGTAACTATGGCTACACCTTC.